This entry is about one T cell receptor beta chain. Allocation to cohorts depended on clinical history reported by the participants. The record originates from a study of blood T cell repertoires in COVID-19. Study-wide context: PBMCs, B-cell-depleted T cells, or T cells were the source of the cDNA or gDNA that made up the material.

Original processing notes: Reference gene primer amplification gave nucleated cell count estimates. Clones were read by immunoSEQ multiplex PCR, and TCRdb kept only the in-frame ones, dropping some. V and J calls and clone size are given by that table; D and trimming were obtained from the DNA. The sample records some 150,000 clones, more than 75% being singletons. The CDR3 loop spans 16 amino acids. The germline gives CDR1 KGHDR, CDR2 SFDVKD. V gave up 5 bases and J gave up 6 bases, with 18 bases separating them. Sequencing input: PBMCs or T cells enriched from blood (not recorded which). The chain joins TRBV24-1 to TRBJ1-4; D perhaps matches TRBD1 (6 bases). This clonotype was sampled from a woman aged 30 to 39 with acute COVID-19. CDR3 sequence: CATSGGGDSIHEKLFF. CDR3 nucleotides: TGTGCCACCAGTGGCGGGGGCGACAGTATCCATGAAAAACTGTTTTTT.